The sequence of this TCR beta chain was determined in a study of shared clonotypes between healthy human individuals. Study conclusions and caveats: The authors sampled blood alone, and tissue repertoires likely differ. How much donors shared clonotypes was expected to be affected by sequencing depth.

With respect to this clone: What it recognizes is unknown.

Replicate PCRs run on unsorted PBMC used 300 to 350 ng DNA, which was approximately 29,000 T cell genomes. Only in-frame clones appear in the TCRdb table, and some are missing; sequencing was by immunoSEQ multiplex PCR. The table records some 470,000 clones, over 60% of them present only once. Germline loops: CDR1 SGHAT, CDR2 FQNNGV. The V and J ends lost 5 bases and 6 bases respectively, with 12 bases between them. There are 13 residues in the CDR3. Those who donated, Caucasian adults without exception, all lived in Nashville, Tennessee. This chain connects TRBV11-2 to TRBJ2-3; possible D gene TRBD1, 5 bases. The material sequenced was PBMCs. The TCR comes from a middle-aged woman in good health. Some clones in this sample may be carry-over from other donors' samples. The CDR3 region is CASSQQGSDTQYF. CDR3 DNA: TGTGCCAGCAGCCAGCAGGGTAGCGATACGCAGTATTTT.